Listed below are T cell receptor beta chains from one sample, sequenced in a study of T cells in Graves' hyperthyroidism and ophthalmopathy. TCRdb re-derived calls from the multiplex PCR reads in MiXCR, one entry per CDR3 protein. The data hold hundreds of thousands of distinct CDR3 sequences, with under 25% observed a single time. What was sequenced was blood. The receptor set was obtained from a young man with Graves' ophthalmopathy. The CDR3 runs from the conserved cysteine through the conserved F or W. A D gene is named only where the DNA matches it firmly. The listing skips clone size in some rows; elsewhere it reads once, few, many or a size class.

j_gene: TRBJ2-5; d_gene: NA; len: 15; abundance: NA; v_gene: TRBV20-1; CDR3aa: CSARDLARGLETQYF; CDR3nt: TGCAGTGCTAGAGATCTGGCGAGGGGCTTAGAGACCCAGTACTTC
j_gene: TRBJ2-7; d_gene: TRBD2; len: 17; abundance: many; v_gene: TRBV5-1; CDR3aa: CASSLGLWTSGTYEQYF; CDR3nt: TGCGCCAGCAGCTTGGGCCTTTGGACTAGCGGGACCTACGAGCAGTACTTC
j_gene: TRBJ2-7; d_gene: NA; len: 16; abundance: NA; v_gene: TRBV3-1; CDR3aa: CASSPDSSASSYEQYF; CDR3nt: TGTGCCAGCAGCCCAGACAGTTCCGCCAGCTCCTACGAGCAGTACTTC
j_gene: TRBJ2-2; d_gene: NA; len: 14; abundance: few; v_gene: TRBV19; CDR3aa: CASTQAPNTGELFF; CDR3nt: TGTGCCAGTACCCAGGCACCGAACACCGGGGAGCTGTTTTTT
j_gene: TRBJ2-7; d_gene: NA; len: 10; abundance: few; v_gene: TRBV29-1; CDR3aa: CSVKGYEQYF; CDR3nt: TGCAGCGTTAAAGGATACGAGCAGTACTTC
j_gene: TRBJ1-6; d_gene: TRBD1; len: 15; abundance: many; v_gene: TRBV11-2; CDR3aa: CASSADRARGSPLHF; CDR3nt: TGTGCCAGCAGCGCGGACAGGGCCCGCGGTTCACCCCTCCACTTT
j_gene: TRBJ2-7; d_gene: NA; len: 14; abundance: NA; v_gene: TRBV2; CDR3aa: CAIPKDAGNYEQYF; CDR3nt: TGTGCCATACCTAAGGACGCCGGGAACTACGAGCAGTACTTC
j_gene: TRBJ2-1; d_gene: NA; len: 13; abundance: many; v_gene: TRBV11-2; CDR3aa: CASSLAGAMEQFF; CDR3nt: TGTGCCAGCAGCCTAGCCGGCGCCATGGAGCAGTTCTTC
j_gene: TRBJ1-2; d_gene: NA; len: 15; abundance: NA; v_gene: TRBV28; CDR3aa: CASSPKPRQVYGYTF; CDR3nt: TGTGCCAGCAGTCCCAAGCCAAGACAGGTCTATGGCTACACCTTC
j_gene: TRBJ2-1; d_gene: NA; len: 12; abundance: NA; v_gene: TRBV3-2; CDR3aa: CASSQRVKQQFF; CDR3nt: TGTGCCAGCAGCCAAAGGGTAAAGCAGCAGTTCTTC
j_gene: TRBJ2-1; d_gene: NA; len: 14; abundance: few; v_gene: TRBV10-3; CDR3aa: CAISAGTPYNEQFF; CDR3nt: TGTGCCATCAGTGCCGGGACGCCCTACAATGAGCAGTTCTTC
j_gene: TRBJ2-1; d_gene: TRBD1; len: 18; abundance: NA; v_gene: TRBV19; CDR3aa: CASSPIVPRDRAYNEQFF; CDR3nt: TGTGCCAGTAGCCCCATCGTTCCCCGGGACAGGGCCTACAATGAGCAGTTCTTC
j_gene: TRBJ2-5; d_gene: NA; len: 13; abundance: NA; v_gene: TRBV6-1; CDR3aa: CASRRDPQETQYF; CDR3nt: TGTGCCAGCAGAAGGGACCCACAAGAGACCCAGTACTTC
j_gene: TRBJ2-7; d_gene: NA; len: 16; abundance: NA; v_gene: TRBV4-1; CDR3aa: CASSQDPQRSTYEQYF; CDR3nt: TGCGCCAGCAGCCAAGATCCCCAGCGGAGTACCTACGAGCAGTACTTC